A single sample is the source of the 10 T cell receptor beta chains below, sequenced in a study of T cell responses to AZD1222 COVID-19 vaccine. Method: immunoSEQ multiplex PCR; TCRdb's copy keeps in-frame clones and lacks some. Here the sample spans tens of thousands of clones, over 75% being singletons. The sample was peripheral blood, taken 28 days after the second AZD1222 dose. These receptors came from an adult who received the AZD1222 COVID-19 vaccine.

This chain's CDR3 is CASSLARPRGGWDTQYF. The CDR3 region has the DNA TGTGCCAGCAGCTTAGCTCGCCCTAGGGGAGGGTGGGATACGCAGTATTTT. The V and J genes are TRBV7-2 and TRBJ2-3; 7 bases agree with TRBD2. Germline lookup yields CDR1 SGHTA and CDR2 FQGNSA. This CDR3 is built from 17 residues. V was clipped by 0 bases and J by 6 bases; unmatched bases: 12.

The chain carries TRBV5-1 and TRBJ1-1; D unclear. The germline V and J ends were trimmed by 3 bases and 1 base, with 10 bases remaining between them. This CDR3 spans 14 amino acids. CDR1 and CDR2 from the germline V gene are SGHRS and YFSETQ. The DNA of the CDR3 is TGCGCCAGCAGCTCAACCTCAGGGAACACTGAAGCTTTCTTT. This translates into CASSSTSGNTEAFF.

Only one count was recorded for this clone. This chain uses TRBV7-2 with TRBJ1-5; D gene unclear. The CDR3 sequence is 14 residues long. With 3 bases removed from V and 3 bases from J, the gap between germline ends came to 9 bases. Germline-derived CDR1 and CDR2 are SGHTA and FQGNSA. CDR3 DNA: TGTGCCAGCAGCTTCGGAGTTCTCAATCAGCCCCAGCATTTT. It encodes CASSFGVLNQPQHF. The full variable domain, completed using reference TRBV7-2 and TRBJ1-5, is GAGVSQSPSNKVTEKGKDVELRCDPISGHTALYWYRQSLGQGLEFLIYFQGNSAPDKSGLPSDRFSAERTGGSVSTLTIQRTQQEDSAVYLCASSFGVLNQPQHFGDGTRLSIL.

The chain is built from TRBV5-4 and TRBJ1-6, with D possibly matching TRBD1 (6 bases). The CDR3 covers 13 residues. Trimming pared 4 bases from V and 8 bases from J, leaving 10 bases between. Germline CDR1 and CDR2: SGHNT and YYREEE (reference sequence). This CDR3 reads CASSLDRYSPLHF. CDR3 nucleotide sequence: TGTGCCAGCAGCCTGGACAGATATTCACCCCTCCACTTT.

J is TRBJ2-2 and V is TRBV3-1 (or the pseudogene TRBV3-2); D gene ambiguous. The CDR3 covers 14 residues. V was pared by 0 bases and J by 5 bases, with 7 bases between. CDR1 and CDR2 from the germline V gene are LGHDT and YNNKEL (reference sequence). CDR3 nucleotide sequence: TGTGCCAGCAGCCAAGAGGGGATGACCGGGGAGCTGTTTTTT. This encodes CASSQEGMTGELFF.

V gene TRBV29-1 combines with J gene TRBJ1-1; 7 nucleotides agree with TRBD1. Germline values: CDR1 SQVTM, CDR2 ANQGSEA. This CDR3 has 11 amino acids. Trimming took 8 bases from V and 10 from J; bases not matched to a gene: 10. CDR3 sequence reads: CSSRSQGGAFF. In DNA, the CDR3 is TGCAGCTCCCGCTCCCAGGGGGGAGCTTTCTTT.

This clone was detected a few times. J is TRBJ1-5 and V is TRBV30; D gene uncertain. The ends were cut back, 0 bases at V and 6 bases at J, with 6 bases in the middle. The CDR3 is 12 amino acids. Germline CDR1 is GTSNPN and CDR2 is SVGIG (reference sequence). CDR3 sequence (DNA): TGTGCCTGGAGTGTACGGGGTCAGCCCCAGCATTTT. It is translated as CAWSVRGQPQHF.

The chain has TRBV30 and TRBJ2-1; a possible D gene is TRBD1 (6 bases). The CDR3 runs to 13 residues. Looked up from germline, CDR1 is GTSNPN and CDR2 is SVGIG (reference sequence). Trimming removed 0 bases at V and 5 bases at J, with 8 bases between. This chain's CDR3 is CAWSVNRDNEQFF. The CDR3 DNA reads TGTGCCTGGAGTGTAAACAGGGACAATGAGCAGTTCTTC.

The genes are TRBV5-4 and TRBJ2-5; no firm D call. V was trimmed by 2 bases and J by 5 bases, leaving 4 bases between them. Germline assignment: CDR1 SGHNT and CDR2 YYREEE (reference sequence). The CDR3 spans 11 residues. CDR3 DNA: TGTGCCAGCAGCTTTGAGGAGACCCAGTACTTC. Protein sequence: CASSFEETQYF.

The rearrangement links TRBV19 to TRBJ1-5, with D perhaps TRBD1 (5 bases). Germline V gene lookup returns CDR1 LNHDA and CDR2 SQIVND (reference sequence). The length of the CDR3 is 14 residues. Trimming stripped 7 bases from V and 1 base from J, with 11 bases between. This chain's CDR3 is CASKGVRSNQPQHF. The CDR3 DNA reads TGTGCCAGTAAAGGGGTTCGGAGCAATCAGCCCCAGCATTTT.